The rows below give T cell receptor beta chains drawn from one sample of a study of cytomegalovirus exposure and HLA in healthy donors. Profiling relied on immunoSEQ multiplex PCR, and the TCRdb table lists in-frame clones only, not all of them. The table shows 150,000 to 190,000 clones, with around 74% occurring only once. Sequences were obtained from PBMCs. These receptors originate from a man aged 18 to 29 in good health and CMV-seronegative. Each CDR3 is given with its conserved first and last residue. A D gene is named only where the DNA matches it firmly. A row's size may be missing; if present it is once, few, many or a size class.

cdr3_aa	cdr3_nt	clone_size	d_call	v_call	j_call
CASSLSGAGYGYTF	TGTGCCAGCAGTTTATCGGGGGCAGGCTATGGCTACACCTTC	.	.	TRBV27	TRBJ1-2
CASSLGLAGTSTDTQYF	TGTGCCAGCAGCTTAGGATTAGCGGGAACCAGCACAGATACGCAGTATTTT	.	TRBD2	TRBV7-2	TRBJ2-3
CASSLVAARAGTQYF	TGTGCCAGCAGCTTAGTGGCGGCCCGAGCGGGGACCCAGTACTTC	few	.	TRBV7-2	TRBJ2-5
CASSLGTGAGNTIYF	TGTGCCAGCAGCTTGGGGACGGGGGCTGGAAACACCATATATTTT	.	.	TRBV5-5	TRBJ1-3
CASSVEPGGVLGTNEKLFF	TGTGCCAGCAGCGTAGAACCAGGGGGCGTATTGGGAACTAATGAAAAACTGTTTTTT	.	TRBD1	TRBV9	TRBJ1-4
CASSYSSGQGYEQYF	TGTGCCAGCAGTTACTCGTCGGGACAGGGCTACGAGCAGTACTTC	.	TRBD1	TRBV6-6	TRBJ2-7
CASSFPDSETYEQYF	TGTGCCAGCAGCTTTCCCGACAGTGAAACCTACGAGCAGTACTTC	.	.	TRBV7-9	TRBJ2-7
CASSQEGTGGSVGELFF	TGCGCCAGCAGCCAAGAAGGAACGGGAGGGTCCGTCGGGGAGCTGTTTTTT	once	TRBD2	TRBV4-1	TRBJ2-2
CASSFRTGAQETQYF	TGTGCCAGCAGCTTCCGGACAGGAGCACAAGAGACCCAGTACTTC	.	TRBD1	TRBV6-5	TRBJ2-5
CASSEELARGYEQYF	TGTGCCAGCAGCGAGGAGCTAGCGAGAGGATACGAGCAGTACTTC	.	.	TRBV7-4	TRBJ2-7
CASSLGPGQGNEQYF	TGTGCCAGCAGCTTAGGCCCCGGACAGGGAAACGAGCAGTACTTC	.	TRBD1	TRBV11-3	TRBJ2-7
CASNPALTGAKNIQYF	TGTGCCAGCAACCCAGCGTTAACAGGGGCCAAAAACATTCAGTACTTC	.	.	TRBV28	TRBJ2-4
CASYPDRGGQPQHF	TGTGCCAGCTACCCGGACCGAGGGGGTCAGCCCCAGCATTTT	.	.	TRBV6-1	TRBJ1-5
CASSPLAGGHNEQFF	TGTGCCAGCTCACCCCTAGCGGGAGGGCACAATGAGCAGTTCTTC	.	TRBD2	TRBV18	TRBJ2-1
CATSRVRALGPQHF	TGTGCCACCAGCAGGGTGCGGGCCTTGGGGCCCCAGCATTTT	.	.	TRBV15	TRBJ1-5
CASSLTGNQPQHF	TGTGCCAGCTCACTGACAGGCAATCAGCCCCAGCATTTT	.	.	TRBV18	TRBJ1-5
CASSIIPRDTDTQYF	TGTGCCAGTAGTATAATCCCGCGGGACACAGATACGCAGTATTTT	.	.	TRBV19	TRBJ2-3
CASSRTRHSSYNEQFF	TGTGCCAGCAGCCGGACTAGGCATAGCTCCTACAATGAGCAGTTCTTC	.	TRBD2	TRBV5-8	TRBJ2-1
CASSLGAGADEQYF	TGTGCCAGCAGCTTGGGGGCGGGAGCGGACGAGCAGTACTTC	.	TRBD2	TRBV5-8	TRBJ2-7
CASSLRSTDTQYF	TGCGCCAGCAGCCTGCGTAGCACAGATACGCAGTATTTT	.	.	TRBV4-1	TRBJ2-3
CASSLHSGQGNGYTF	TGTGCCAGCAGCTTACATTCGGGACAGGGGAATGGCTACACCTTC	.	TRBD1	TRBV7-2	TRBJ1-2
CASSPRGSGGHLPTDTQYF	TGCGCCAGCAGCCCCCGGGGTAGCGGGGGTCACCTTCCCACAGATACGCAGTATTTT	.	TRBD2	TRBV5-1	TRBJ2-3
CASSLFSTNEKLFF	TGCGCCAGCAGCTTGTTCTCAACTAATGAAAAACTGTTTTTT	.	.	TRBV5-1	TRBJ1-4
CASSSTGGSNRNEQFF	TGTGCCAGCAGCTCGACAGGGGGTAGTAACCGTAATGAGCAGTTCTTC	.	TRBD1	TRBV7-2	TRBJ2-1
CASSLGANEQFF	TGTGCCAGCAGTTTGGGCGCCAATGAGCAGTTCTTC	.	.	TRBV27	TRBJ2-1
CASSPRLDRETQYF	TGTGCCAGCAGCCCGCGACTGGATCGGGAGACCCAGTACTTC	.	.	TRBV7-9	TRBJ2-5
CASSSPSGVKGNQPQHF	TGTGCCAGTAGTAGCCCCTCAGGGGTGAAAGGCAATCAGCCCCAGCATTTT	few	.	TRBV19	TRBJ1-5
CASSLGRREGGELFF	TGTGCCAGCAGCCTCGGGCGGAGGGAGGGCGGGGAGCTGTTTTTT	once	TRBD2	TRBV6-5	TRBJ2-2
CASSLTANTEAFF	TGCGCCAGCAGCCTGACAGCGAACACTGAAGCTTTCTTT	.	.	TRBV5-1	TRBJ1-1
CASTPAGSIHSYEQYF	TGTGCCAGCACCCCCGCGGGGAGCATACACTCCTACGAGCAGTACTTC	.	.	TRBV5-6	TRBJ2-7
CASSEGVADTQYF	TGCGCCAGCAGTGAGGGAGTGGCAGATACGCAGTATTTT	.	.	TRBV10-1	TRBJ2-3
CASSGQGAHGNTIYF	TGTGCCAGCAGCGGACAGGGGGCGCACGGAAACACCATATATTTT	.	TRBD1	TRBV7-2	TRBJ1-3
CASSPTVVTDTQYF	TGCGCCAGCAGCCCGACTGTGGTAACAGATACGCAGTATTTT	.	.	TRBV10-1	TRBJ2-3
CASSLNPLAGETGELFF	TGCGCCAGCAGCTTGAACCCTCTAGCGGGAGAGACCGGGGAGCTGTTTTTT	few	TRBD2	TRBV5-1	TRBJ2-2
CASTQGASYEQYF	TGTGCCAGCACACAGGGCGCTTCCTACGAGCAGTACTTC	.	.	TRBV6-1	TRBJ2-7
CASSIGGRRNQPQHF	TGTGCCAGTAGTATTGGAGGTAGACGGAATCAGCCCCAGCATTTT	many	.	TRBV19	TRBJ1-5
CASSPGESSGREEQYF	TGCGCCAGCAGCCCGGGGGAGAGTAGCGGGAGAGAGGAGCAGTACTTC	.	TRBD2	TRBV5-1	TRBJ2-7
CATGLAVSSKDEQFF	TGTGCCACCGGACTAGCGGTATCCTCTAAGGATGAGCAGTTCTTC	.	TRBD2	TRBV6-5	TRBJ2-1
CASSSGTGIGYTF	TGTGCCAGCAGCTCCGGGACAGGGATCGGCTACACCTTC	.	TRBD1	TRBV7-6	TRBJ1-2
CAISESRGLQHF	TGTGCCATCAGTGAGTCCAGGGGGCTCCAGCATTTT	.	TRBD1	TRBV10-3	TRBJ1-5
CASSLGTSFSGELFF	TGTGCCAGCAGCTTAGGGACTAGCTTCTCCGGGGAGCTGTTTTTT	.	TRBD2	TRBV5-4	TRBJ2-2
CASSLAGTEAFF	TGTGCCAGCAGTTTAGCGGGCACTGAAGCTTTCTTT	.	.	TRBV28	TRBJ1-1
CASSLDRGAKNIQYF	TGCGCCAGCAGCTTGGATCGGGGAGCCAAAAACATTCAGTACTTC	.	.	TRBV5-1	TRBJ2-4
CASSPRWGLDEQFF	TGTGCCAGCAGCCCGAGGTGGGGGCTAGATGAGCAGTTCTTC	few	.	TRBV7-6	TRBJ2-1
CSVAPWEGSQETQYF	TGCAGCGTTGCACCCTGGGAGGGGAGCCAAGAGACCCAGTACTTC	.	TRBD2	TRBV29-1	TRBJ2-5
CASSLGTGEDEKLFF	TGTGCCAGCAGCTTGGGTACAGGGGAGGATGAAAAACTGTTTTTT	.	TRBD1	TRBV5-5	TRBJ1-4
CASATAPGAEAFF	TGCGCCAGCGCAACAGCCCCGGGGGCTGAAGCTTTCTTT	.	.	TRBV5-1	TRBJ1-1
CASRTSNSPLHF	TGTGCCAGCAGGACAAGTAATTCACCCCTCCACTTT	.	.	TRBV6-5	TRBJ1-6
CASSAPQGDTGELFF	TGTGCCAGCAGCGCCCCACAGGGTGACACCGGGGAGCTGTTTTTT	few	.	TRBV9	TRBJ2-2
CASSFQGLAHYEQYF	TGTGCCAGCAGCTTTCAGGGACTAGCGCACTACGAGCAGTACTTC	.	TRBD2	TRBV7-2	TRBJ2-7
CAWSVGGLTEAFF	TGTGCCTGGAGTGTAGGAGGCCTCACTGAAGCTTTCTTT	.	.	TRBV30	TRBJ1-1
CASSLVNYFTDTQYF	TGTGCCAGCAGCTTAGTAAACTATTTCACAGATACGCAGTATTTT	.	.	TRBV7-9	TRBJ2-3
CASSLSMGGEAFF	TGTGCCAGCAGTTTATCGATGGGAGGAGAAGCTTTCTTT	.	.	TRBV27	TRBJ1-1